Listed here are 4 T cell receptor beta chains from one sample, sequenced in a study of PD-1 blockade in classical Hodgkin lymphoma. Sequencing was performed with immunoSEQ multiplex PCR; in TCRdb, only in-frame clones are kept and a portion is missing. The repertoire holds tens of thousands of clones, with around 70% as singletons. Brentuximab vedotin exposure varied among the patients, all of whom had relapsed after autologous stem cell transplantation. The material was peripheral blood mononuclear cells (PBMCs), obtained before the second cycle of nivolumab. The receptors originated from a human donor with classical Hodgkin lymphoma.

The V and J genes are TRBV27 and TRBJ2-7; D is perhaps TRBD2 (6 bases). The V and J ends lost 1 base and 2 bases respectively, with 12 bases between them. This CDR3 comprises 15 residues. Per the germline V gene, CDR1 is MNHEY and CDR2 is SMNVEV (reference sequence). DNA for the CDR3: TGTGCCAGCAGTTTATATAGCGGATTCGCCTACGAGCAGTACTTC. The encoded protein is CASSLYSGFAYEQYF.

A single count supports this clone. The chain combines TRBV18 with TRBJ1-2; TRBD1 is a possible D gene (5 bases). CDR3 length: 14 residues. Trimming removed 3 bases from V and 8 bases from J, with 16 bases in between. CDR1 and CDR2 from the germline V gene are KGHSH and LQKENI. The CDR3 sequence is CASSPGSGARGYTF. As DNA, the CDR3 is TGTGCCAGCTCACCTGGATCCGGGGCTAGGGGCTACACCTTC.

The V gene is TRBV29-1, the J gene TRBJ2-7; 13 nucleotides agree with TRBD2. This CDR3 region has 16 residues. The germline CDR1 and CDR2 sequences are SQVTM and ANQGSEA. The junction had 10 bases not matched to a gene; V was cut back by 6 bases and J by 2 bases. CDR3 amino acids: CSVDEAGTSGTYEQYF. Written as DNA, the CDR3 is TGCAGCGTCGACGAAGCCGGGACTAGCGGGACCTACGAGCAGTACTTC.

CDR3 region: CAHSKGQTSYNEQFF. CDR3 DNA: TGTGCCCATTCTAAGGGGCAGACTTCCTACAATGAGCAGTTCTTC. The chain joins TRBV5-8 to TRBJ2-1; tentative D call: TRBD1 (5 bases). Germline-derived CDR1 and CDR2 are SGHTS and YDEGEE. V lost 10 bases, J lost 1 base, and 18 bases lay in between. CDR3 size: 15 residues. The whole variable domain, remainder taken from reference TRBV5-8 and TRBJ2-1, is EAGVTQSPTHLIKTRGQQATLRCSPISGHTSVYWYQQALGLGLQFLLWYDEGEERNRGNFPPRFSGRQFPNYSSELNVNALELEDSALYLCAHSKGQTSYNEQFFGPGTRLTVL.